These 30 T cell receptor beta chains share one sample of origin, sequenced in a study of cytomegalovirus exposure and HLA in healthy donors. Researchers ran the PCR with 60 Vbeta and 13 Jbeta primers. The data were produced by immunoSEQ multiplex PCR, yet TCRdb's version contains in-frame clones alone and is incomplete. The data contain some 120,000 clones, roughly 82% of them singletons. The sequenced sample was PBMCs. Receptor source: a woman aged 55-69 years in good health and CMV-seropositive.

The chain joins TRBV19 to TRBJ2-7; 9 bases are a match to TRBD1. V lost 5 bases to trimming and J lost 6 bases; unmatched junction nucleotides: 8. CDR3 size: 14 residues. CDR1 and CDR2 from the germline V gene are LNHDA and SQIVND (reference sequence). Written as DNA, the CDR3 is TGTGCCAGTAGTTCTACAGGGGGCGCGTCCGAGCAGTACTTC. It translates to CASSSTGGASEQYF.

The chain recombines TRBV7-9 with TRBJ2-7; the match to TRBD2 covers 9 bases. Germline lookup yields CDR1 SEHNR and CDR2 FQNEAQ (reference sequence). Trimming cost V 3 bases and J 1 base; bases outside gene matches: 7. The CDR3 is 16 residues long. CDR3: CASSFATSGRSYEQYF. CDR3 nucleotide sequence: TGTGCCAGCAGCTTCGCCACTAGCGGGCGGTCCTACGAGCAGTACTTC.

This chain links TRBV7-9 with TRBJ1-2; TRBD1 matches at 7 bases. The V gene's germline CDR1 is SEHNR and CDR2 FQNEAQ (reference sequence). This CDR3 has 13 residues. V gave up 1 base and J gave up 7 bases; unmatched junction bases: 3. The CDR3 protein is CASSLEGATGYTF. The CDR3 DNA follows: TGTGCCAGCAGCTTAGAGGGGGCAACTGGCTACACCTTC.

The chain has TRBV10-3 and TRBJ1-2; 7 nucleotides match TRBD1. The trim removed 0 bases at V and 3 bases at J, leaving 13 bases unmatched. Germline CDR1 reads ENHRY; CDR2 reads SYGVKD. This CDR3 has 18 residues. The CDR3 loop is CAISESKGTVKAHYGYTF. CDR3 coding DNA: TGTGCCATCAGTGAGTCCAAGGGGACAGTTAAGGCCCACTATGGCTACACCTTC.

V is TRBV29-1 and J is TRBJ2-4, with 7 bases that match TRBD2. The CDR3 runs to 14 residues. Germline values: CDR1 SQVTM, CDR2 ANQGSEA. V lost 7 bases and J lost 8; bases outside the gene matches: 14. The CDR3 spells CSAESPTSRDIQYF. The CDR3 nucleotides read TGCAGCGCTGAGTCCCCGACTAGCAGGGACATTCAGTACTTC. The full variable domain, rest sourced from reference TRBV29-1 and TRBJ2-4, is SAVISQKPSRDICQRGTSLTIQCQVDSQVTMMFWYRQQPGQSLTLIATANQGSEATYESGFVIDKFPISRPNLTFSTLTVSNMSPEDSSIYLCSAESPTSRDIQYFGAGTRLSVL.

The V and J genes are TRBV7-2 and TRBJ2-3; D gene uncertain. Trimming took 0 bases from V and 2 from J, leaving 9 bases between them. CDR3 size: 15 residues. From germline, CDR1 is SGHTA and CDR2 FQGNSA. For the CDR3, the DNA is TGTGCCAGCAGCTTAGCGTCGGTACTCACAGATACGCAGTATTTT. As protein: CASSLASVLTDTQYF.

V gene TRBV30 combines with J gene TRBJ2-7, with D hard to call. This CDR3 is 14 amino acids long. Trimming pared 3 bases from V and 3 bases from J, leaving 15 bases between. Per germline, CDR1 GTSNPN and CDR2 SVGIG (reference sequence). The CDR3 loop reads CAWRHVGSSYEQYF. For the CDR3, the DNA is TGTGCCTGGAGGCATGTTGGGTCTAGCTACGAGCAGTACTTC.

The rearrangement joins TRBV7-2 to TRBJ2-7; 10 bases align to TRBD2. Unmatched junction bases numbered 3, after V lost 4 bases and J lost 6 bases. The CDR3 has 13 residues. Germline CDR1 SGHTA, CDR2 FQGNSA. This CDR3 reads CASSSQREGEQYF. DNA of the CDR3: TGTGCCAGCAGCTCTCAGCGGGAGGGCGAGCAGTACTTC.

The V and J genes are TRBV11-2 and TRBJ1-1, with D possibly matching TRBD1 (6 bases). CDR1 SGHAT and CDR2 FQNNGV come from the germline V gene. The CDR3 has 14 amino acids. The V end lost 0 bases, the J end lost 8 bases, and 13 bases lay between the germline ends. CDR3 sequence (DNA): TGTGCCAGCAGCTTAGATGGATGGGGGGGCGAAGCTTTCTTT. Its translation: CASSLDGWGGEAFF.

CDR3 sequence reads: CASSGTTGVFTEAFF. Written as DNA, the CDR3 is TGTGCCAGCAGTGGGACCACAGGGGTCTTCACTGAAGCTTTCTTT. V gene TRBV6-5 combines with J gene TRBJ1-1, with 7 bases that match TRBD1. Germline CDR1 reads MNHEY; CDR2 reads SVGAGI. Germline trimming cut 5 bases from V and 4 bases from J; bases unmatched to any gene: 10. CDR3 length: 15 residues.

This rearrangement joins TRBV27 to TRBJ2-3; 9 nucleotides line up with TRBD1. The germline CDR1 and CDR2 sequences are MNHEY and SMNVEV (reference sequence). This CDR3 is built from 15 residues. With 6 bases clipped from V and 4 bases from J, the junction kept 8 bases outside the gene matches. In DNA form, the CDR3 reads TGTGCCAGCAGCCTAGGGACAGGGTTTGCAGATACGCAGTATTTT. It is translated as CASSLGTGFADTQYF.

The chain employs TRBV27 and TRBJ2-5, with 8 bases matching TRBD2. Trimming removed 6 bases from V and 1 base from J; junction bases left unmatched: 10. Germline V CDR1 and CDR2: MNHEY, SMNVEV (reference sequence). This CDR3 is 16 amino acids long. In nucleotides, the CDR3 is TGTGCCAGCAGACTTCACGACGGGGGGGTCCAAGAGACCCAGTACTTC. Its protein is CASRLHDGGVQETQYF.

This clone was observed a handful of times. V gene TRBV20-1 combines with J gene TRBJ1-2; D is possibly TRBD1 (5 bases). Germline V lookup: CDR1 DFQATT, CDR2 SNEGSKA (reference sequence). The CDR3 has 11 amino acids. V was trimmed by 8 bases and J by 2 bases, leaving 9 bases between them. The CDR3 spells CSWDFNYGYTF. CDR3 nucleotide sequence: TGCAGTTGGGACTTCAACTATGGCTACACCTTC.

V usage is TRBV2 and J usage is TRBJ2-6; 7 bases agree with TRBD1. The CDR3 totals 16 residues. Germline CDR1 and CDR2: SNHLY and FYNNEI. Trimming removed 4 bases from V and 0 bases from J; junction bases left unmatched: 3. For the CDR3, the DNA is TGTGCCAGCAGTGCGACAGGGACCTCTGGGGCCAACGTCCTGACTTTC. Translated: CASSATGTSGANVLTF.

The chain links TRBV30 to TRBJ1-5; TRBD1 is a possible D gene (5 bases). The CDR3 has 12 amino acids. CDR1 is GTSNPN, CDR2 SVGIG, per germline (reference sequence). The V end was cut by 1 base, the J end by 6 bases, with 7 bases between. The CDR3 loop reads CAWSAGGQPQHF. The CDR3 nucleotides are TGTGCCTGGAGTGCGGGGGGTCAGCCCCAGCATTTT.

The V and J genes are TRBV27 and TRBJ2-5, with 10 positions matching TRBD2. With the DNA end fitting TRBJ2-7 better, the J assignment may be wrong. Germline values: CDR1 MNHEY, CDR2 SMNVEV (reference sequence). CDR3 size: 14 residues. The CDR3 DNA sequence: TGTGCCAGCAGTTTAACACTAGCGGGGAGCGAGCAGTACTTC. Residues: CASSLTLAGSEQYF.

V and J are TRBV27 and TRBJ1-2; 7 bases line up with TRBD1. The V gene's germline CDR1 is MNHEY and CDR2 SMNVEV (reference sequence). This CDR3 region has 16 residues. J was trimmed by 1 base and V by 2 bases; bases with no gene match: 7. The CDR3 here is CASSLTPGQINYGYTF. CDR3 DNA sequence: TGTGCCAGCAGTTTAACACCGGGACAGATTAACTATGGCTACACCTTC.

This clone was seen a few times. The chain recombines TRBV6-1 with TRBJ2-5; TRBD2 might be the D (6 bases). Near its end, the DNA agrees better with TRBJ2-7, so the J call may be wrong. The CDR3 runs 16 residues. The germline V gene encodes CDR1 MNHNS and CDR2 SASEGT. The CDR3 nucleotides are TGTGCCAGCAGTGAAGAATATTGGCTAGCGCCCACCGAGCAGTACTTC. Its protein is CASSEEYWLAPTEQYF.

This clone has just a few counts. J is TRBJ1-1 and V is TRBV6-1, with D perhaps TRBD1 (6 bases). The CDR3 length is 15 residues. Germline V gives CDR1 MNHNS, CDR2 SASEGT. Trimming cost V 1 base and J 0 bases, with 9 bases left between them. In nucleotides, the CDR3 is TGTGCCAGCAGTGAAGGACAGGTCATGAACACTGAAGCTTTCTTT. It encodes CASSEGQVMNTEAFF.

This clone came up once. DNA for the CDR3: TGTGCCAGCAGTGAAGTGAGAGGAAATCAGCCCCAGCATTTT. Encoded protein: CASSEVRGNQPQHF. This sequence joins TRBV2 and TRBJ1-5; D is ambiguous. Per the germline V gene, CDR1 is SNHLY and CDR2 is FYNNEI. The CDR3 contains 14 residues. V was shortened by 1 base and J by 4 bases, with 8 bases between the two germline ends.

The chain is built from TRBV6-4 and TRBJ2-3, with a weak D call TRBD2 (7 bases). From germline, CDR1 is MRHNA and CDR2 SNTAGT. There are 15 residues in the CDR3. Deletions cut 8 bases from V and 5 bases from J, with 20 bases between. CDR3: CASAWGGGAGDTQYF. CDR3 sequence (DNA): TGTGCCAGCGCCTGGGGTGGGGGGGCCGGAGATACGCAGTATTTT.

The gene calls are TRBV7-3 and TRBJ2-1; D remains unclear. Deletions cut 0 bases from V and 6 bases from J, with 9 bases between. The CDR3 runs to 14 residues. Germline CDR1 and CDR2: SGHTA and FQGTGA. The CDR3 reads CASSLTHSSNEQFF. The CDR3 nucleotides are TGTGCCAGCAGCTTAACTCACAGCTCCAATGAGCAGTTCTTC.

The V call is TRBV5-1, the J call TRBJ2-5; 8 bases are a match to TRBD2. V gave up 2 bases and J gave up 0 bases; unmatched junction bases: 0. Germline values: CDR1 SGHRS, CDR2 YFSETQ. The CDR3 runs to 14 residues. The chain's CDR3 is CASSLLADQETQYF. The DNA of the CDR3 is TGCGCCAGCAGCTTACTAGCGGACCAAGAGACCCAGTACTTC.

This clone showed up just a few times. The J gene is TRBJ2-3, the V gene TRBV25-1; 10 bases are a match to TRBD1. Trimming removed 5 bases from V and 4 bases from J; junction bases left unmatched: 3. CDR1 is MGHDK and CDR2 is SYGVNS in the germline V gene. This CDR3 region has 14 residues. In nucleotides, the CDR3 is TGTGCCAGCAGTCCTGGGACAGGGGCAGATACGCAGTATTTT. This sequence encodes CASSPGTGADTQYF.

The gene calls are TRBV28 and TRBJ1-2, with D perhaps matching TRBD1 (6 bases). V was cut by 5 bases and J by 2 bases, with 12 bases left in between. Germline CDR1 reads MDHEN; CDR2 reads SYDVKM. The CDR3 consists of 14 residues. CDR3 sequence reads: CASSPPGENYGYTF. CDR3 in DNA: TGTGCCAGCAGTCCCCCAGGGGAAAACTATGGCTACACCTTC.

The chain uses TRBV7-2 and TRBJ2-5; TRBD1 agrees at 7 bases. TRBJ2-7 matches the DNA end more closely, so the J call is doubtful. The CDR3 consists of 16 residues. Germline CDR1 and CDR2: SGHTA and FQGNSA. The CDR3 is CASSHSAGTVPYEQYF. CDR3 DNA: TGTGCCAGCAGCCACTCCGCCGGGACAGTACCCTACGAGCAGTACTTC.

J is TRBJ2-1 and V is TRBV7-3; TRBD2 is a possible D gene (6 bases). There are 15 residues in the CDR3. Germline CDR1 and CDR2: SGHTA and FQGTGA. V lost 2 bases, J lost 6 bases, and 14 bases lay in between. The DNA of the CDR3 is TGTGCCAGCAGCTTATTTGGGGGAGGTGGCAATGAGCAGTTCTTC. Encoded protein: CASSLFGGGGNEQFF. The variable domain in full, with the rest retrieved from reference TRBV7-3 and TRBJ2-1, is GAGVSQTPSNKVTEKGKYVELRCDPISGHTALYWYRQSLGQGPEFLIYFQGTGAADDSGLPNDRFFAVRPEGSVSTLKIQRTERGDSAVYLCASSLFGGGGNEQFFGPGTRLTVL.

The chain is built from TRBV9 and TRBJ2-1; no firm D call. The V and J ends lost 2 bases and 6 bases respectively, with 3 bases between them. There are 11 residues in the CDR3. CDR1 is SGDLS, CDR2 YYNGEE, per germline. The CDR3 reads CASSVSNEQFF. The CDR3 nucleotides are TGTGCCAGCAGCGTGAGCAATGAGCAGTTCTTC.

The chain recombines TRBV4-1 with TRBJ2-6; 8 bases agree with TRBD1. V gave up 0 bases and J gave up 5 bases; unmatched junction bases: 12. There are 19 residues in the CDR3. The germline V gene encodes CDR1 MGHRA and CDR2 YSYEKL. The CDR3 DNA reads TGCGCCAGCAGCCAAGATCCTGGACAGGGTGTCCGCTGGGCCAACGTCCTGACTTTC. Translating it yields CASSQDPGQGVRWANVLTF.

This clone was recorded at least ten times. One end of the junction does not line up with germline, which may come from a read error. Distinct nucleotide sequences in the sample also encode this CDR3. The CDR3 DNA reads as TGCGCCAGCAGCCAAGGACAGGGGGCCGGGGAGCTGTTTTTT. Translation: CASSQGQGAGELFF. The V and J genes are TRBV11-2 and TRBJ2-2, with TRBD1 matching 10 bases. The CDR3 is 14 residues long. Per the germline V gene, CDR1 is SGHAT and CDR2 is FQNNGV.